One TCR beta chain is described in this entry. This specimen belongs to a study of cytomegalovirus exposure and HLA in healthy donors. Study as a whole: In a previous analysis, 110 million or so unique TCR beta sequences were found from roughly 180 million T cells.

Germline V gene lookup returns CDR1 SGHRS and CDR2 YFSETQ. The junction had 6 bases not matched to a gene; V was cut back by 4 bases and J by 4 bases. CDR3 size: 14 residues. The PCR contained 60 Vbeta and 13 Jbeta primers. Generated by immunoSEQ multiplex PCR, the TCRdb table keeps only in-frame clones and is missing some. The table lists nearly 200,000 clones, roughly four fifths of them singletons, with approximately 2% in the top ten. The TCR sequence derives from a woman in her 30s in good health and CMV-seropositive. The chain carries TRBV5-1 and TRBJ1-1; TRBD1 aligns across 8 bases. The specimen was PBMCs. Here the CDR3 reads CASSNGQGSTEAFF. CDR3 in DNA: TGCGCCAGCAGCAATGGACAGGGTAGCACTGAAGCTTTCTTT.